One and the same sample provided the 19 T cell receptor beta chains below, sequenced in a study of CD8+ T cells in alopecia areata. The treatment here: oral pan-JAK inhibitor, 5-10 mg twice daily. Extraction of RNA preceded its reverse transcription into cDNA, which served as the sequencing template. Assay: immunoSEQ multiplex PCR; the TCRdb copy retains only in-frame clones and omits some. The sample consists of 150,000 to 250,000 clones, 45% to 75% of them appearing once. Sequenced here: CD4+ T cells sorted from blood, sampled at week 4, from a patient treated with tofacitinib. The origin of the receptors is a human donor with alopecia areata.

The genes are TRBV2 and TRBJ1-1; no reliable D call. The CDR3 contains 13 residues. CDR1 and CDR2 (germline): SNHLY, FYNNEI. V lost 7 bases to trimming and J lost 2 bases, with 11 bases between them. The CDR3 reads CASNLAANTEAFF. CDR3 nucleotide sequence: TGTGCCAGCAACTTGGCGGCTAACACTGAAGCTTTCTTT.

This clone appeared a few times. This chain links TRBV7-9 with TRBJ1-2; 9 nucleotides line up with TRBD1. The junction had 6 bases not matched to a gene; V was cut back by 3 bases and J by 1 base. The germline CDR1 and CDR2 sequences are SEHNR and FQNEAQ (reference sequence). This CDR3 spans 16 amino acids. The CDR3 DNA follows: TGTGCCAGCAGCTTGGGGACAGGGTATTATAACTATGGCTACACCTTC. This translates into CASSLGTGYYNYGYTF.

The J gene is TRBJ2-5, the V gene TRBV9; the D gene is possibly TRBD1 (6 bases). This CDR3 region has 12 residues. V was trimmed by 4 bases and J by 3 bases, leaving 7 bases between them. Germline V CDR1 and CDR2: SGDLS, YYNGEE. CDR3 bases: TGTGCCAGCAGCTACAGGGAAGAGACCCAGTACTTC. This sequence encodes CASSYREETQYF. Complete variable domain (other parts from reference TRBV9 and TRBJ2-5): DSGVTQTPKHLITATGQRVTLRCSPRSGDLSVYWYQQSLDQGLQFLIQYYNGEERAKGNILERFSAQQFPDLHSELNLSSLELGDSALYFCASSYREETQYFGPGTRLLVL.

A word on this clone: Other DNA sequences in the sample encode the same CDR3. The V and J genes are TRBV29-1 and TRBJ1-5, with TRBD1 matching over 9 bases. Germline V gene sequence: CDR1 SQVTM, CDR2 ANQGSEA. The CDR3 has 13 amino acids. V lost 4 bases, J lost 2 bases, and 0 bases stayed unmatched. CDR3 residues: CSVGTGGNQPQHF. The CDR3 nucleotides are TGCAGCGTTGGGACAGGGGGCAATCAGCCCCAGCATTTT.

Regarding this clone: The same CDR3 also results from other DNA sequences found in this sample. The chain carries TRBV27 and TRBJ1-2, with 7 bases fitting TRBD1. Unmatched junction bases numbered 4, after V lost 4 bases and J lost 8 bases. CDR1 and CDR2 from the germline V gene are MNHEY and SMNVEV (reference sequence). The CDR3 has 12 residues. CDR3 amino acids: CASSSTGRGYTF. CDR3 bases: TGTGCCAGCAGTTCGACAGGGAGAGGCTACACCTTC.

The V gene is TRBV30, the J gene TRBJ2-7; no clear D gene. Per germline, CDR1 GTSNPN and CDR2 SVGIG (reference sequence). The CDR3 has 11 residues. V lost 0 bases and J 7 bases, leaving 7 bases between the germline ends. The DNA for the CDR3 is TGTGCCTGGAGTGTTCGCCAAGAGCAGTACTTC. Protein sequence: CAWSVRQEQYF.

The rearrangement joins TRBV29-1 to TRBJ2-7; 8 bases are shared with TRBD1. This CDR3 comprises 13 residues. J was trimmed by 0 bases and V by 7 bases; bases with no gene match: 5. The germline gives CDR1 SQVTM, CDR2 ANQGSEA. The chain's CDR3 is CSARQGSSYEQYF. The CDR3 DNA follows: TGCAGCGCTCGACAGGGGAGCTCCTACGAGCAGTACTTC.

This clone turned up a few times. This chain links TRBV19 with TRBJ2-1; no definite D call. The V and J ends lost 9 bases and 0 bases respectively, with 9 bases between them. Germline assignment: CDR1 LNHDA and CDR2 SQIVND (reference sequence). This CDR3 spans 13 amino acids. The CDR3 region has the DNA TGTGCCAGCCAGTTACACTCCTACAATGAGCAGTTCTTC. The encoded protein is CASQLHSYNEQFF.

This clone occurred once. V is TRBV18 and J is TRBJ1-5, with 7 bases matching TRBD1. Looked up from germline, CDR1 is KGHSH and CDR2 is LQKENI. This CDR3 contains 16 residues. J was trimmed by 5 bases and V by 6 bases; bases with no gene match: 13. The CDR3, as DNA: TGTGCCAGCTCCCGCTCTGACAGGGTCCACGATCAGCCCCAGCATTTT. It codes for CASSRSDRVHDQPQHF.

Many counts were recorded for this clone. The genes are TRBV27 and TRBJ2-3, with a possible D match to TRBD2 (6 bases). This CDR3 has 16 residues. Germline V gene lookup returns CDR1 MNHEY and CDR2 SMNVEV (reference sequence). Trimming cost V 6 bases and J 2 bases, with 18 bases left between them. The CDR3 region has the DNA TGTGCCAGCAGGGCAAGACTAGTCATTTCCACAGATACGCAGTATTTT. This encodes CASRARLVISTDTQYF.

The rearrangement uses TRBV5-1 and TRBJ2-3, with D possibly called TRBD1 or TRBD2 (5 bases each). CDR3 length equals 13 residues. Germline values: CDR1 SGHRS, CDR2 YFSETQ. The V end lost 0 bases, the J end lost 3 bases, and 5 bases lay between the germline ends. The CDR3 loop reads CASSLGGTDTQYF. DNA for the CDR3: TGCGCCAGCAGCTTGGGGGGGACAGATACGCAGTATTTT.

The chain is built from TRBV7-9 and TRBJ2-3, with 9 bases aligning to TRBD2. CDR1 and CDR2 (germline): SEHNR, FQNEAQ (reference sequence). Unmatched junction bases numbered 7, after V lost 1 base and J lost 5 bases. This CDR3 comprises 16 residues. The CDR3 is CASSLGGGGAGDTQYF. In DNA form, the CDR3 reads TGTGCCAGCAGCTTAGGAGGCGGGGGGGCAGGAGATACGCAGTATTTT.

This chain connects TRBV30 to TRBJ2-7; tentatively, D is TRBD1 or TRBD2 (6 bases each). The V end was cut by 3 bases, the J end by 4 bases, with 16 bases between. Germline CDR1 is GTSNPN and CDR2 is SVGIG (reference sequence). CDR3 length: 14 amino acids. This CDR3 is CAWSGGAERYEQYF. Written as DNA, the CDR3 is TGTGCCTGGAGCGGGGGCGCCGAGAGATACGAGCAGTACTTC. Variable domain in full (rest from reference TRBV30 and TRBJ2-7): SQTIHQWPATLVQPVGSPLSLECTVEGTSNPNLYWYRQAAGRGLQLLFYSVGIGQISSEVPQNLSASRPQDRQFILSSKKLLLSDSGFYLCAWSGGAERYEQYFGPGTRLTVT.

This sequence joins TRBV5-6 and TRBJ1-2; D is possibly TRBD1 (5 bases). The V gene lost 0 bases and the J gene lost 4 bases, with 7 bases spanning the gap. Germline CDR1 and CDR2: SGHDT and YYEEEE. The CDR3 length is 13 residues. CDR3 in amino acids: CASSLAGSYGYTF. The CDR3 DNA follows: TGTGCCAGCAGCTTGGCAGGGAGCTATGGCTACACCTTC. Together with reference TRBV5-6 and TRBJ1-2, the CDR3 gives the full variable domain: DAGVTQSPTHLIKTRGQQVTLRCSPKSGHDTVSWYQQALGQGPQFIFQYYEEEERQRGNFPDRFSGHQFPNYSSELNVNALLLGDSALYLCASSLAGSYGYTFGSGTRLTVV.

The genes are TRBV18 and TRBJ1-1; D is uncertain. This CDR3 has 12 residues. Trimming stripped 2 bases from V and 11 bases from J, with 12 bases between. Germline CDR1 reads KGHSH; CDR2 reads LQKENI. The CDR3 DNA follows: TGTGCCAGCTCACCAGTCGGGTATGAGGCTTTCTTT. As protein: CASSPVGYEAFF.

CDR3 amino acids: CSVEGQGGDEQYF. CDR3 in DNA: TGCAGCGTTGAGGGGCAGGGCGGCGACGAGCAGTACTTC. V is TRBV29-1 and J is TRBJ2-7, with D possibly matching TRBD1 (5 bases). V was cut by 3 bases and J by 5 bases, with 14 bases left in between. Germline-derived CDR1 and CDR2 are SQVTM and ANQGSEA. This CDR3 is built from 13 residues.

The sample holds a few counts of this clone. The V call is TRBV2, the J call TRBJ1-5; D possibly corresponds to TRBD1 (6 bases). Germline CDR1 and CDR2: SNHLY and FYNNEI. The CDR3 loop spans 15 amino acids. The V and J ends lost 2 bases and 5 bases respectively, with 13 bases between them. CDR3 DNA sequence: TGTGCCAGCAGTGAAACACAGGGCGGTCATCAGCCCCAGCATTTT. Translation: CASSETQGGHQPQHF.

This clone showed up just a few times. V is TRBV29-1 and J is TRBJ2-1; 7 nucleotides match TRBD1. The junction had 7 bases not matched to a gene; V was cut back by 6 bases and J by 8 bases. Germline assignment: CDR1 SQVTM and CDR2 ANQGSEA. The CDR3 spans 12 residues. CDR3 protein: CSVGTAGDEQFF. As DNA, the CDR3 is TGCAGCGTCGGGACAGCCGGGGATGAGCAGTTCTTC.

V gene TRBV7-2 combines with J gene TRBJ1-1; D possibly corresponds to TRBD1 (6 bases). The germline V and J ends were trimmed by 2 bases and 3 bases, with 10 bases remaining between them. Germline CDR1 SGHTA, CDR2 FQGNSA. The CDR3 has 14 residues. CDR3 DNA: TGTGCCAGCAGCTTAATTCGGACAGACACTGAAGCTTTCTTT. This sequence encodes CASSLIRTDTEAFF.